This T cell receptor (beta chain) was captured in a study of blood T cell repertoires in COVID-19. About the study: The origin of the acute and convalescent COVID-19 samples was the United States, Italy and Spain. In each case, the material was cDNA or gDNA derived from T cells, B-cell-depleted T cells, or PBMCs.

Looked up from germline, CDR1 is SNHLY and CDR2 is FYNNEI. This CDR3 has 14 amino acids. V shed 7 bases and J 10 bases; nucleotides not matched to a gene: 8. Authors' methods: Nucleated cell counts were estimated from reference gene primer amplification. Sequenced by immunoSEQ multiplex PCR; TCRdb stores in-frame clones only, minus some. The V and J calls and the clone size are those of that table, but D and trimming were determined from the DNA. The sample contains 290,000 or so clones, around 87% of which appear only once. Sample: peripheral blood. This TCR was sampled from a man younger than 35 with active or convalescent COVID-19. This chain joins TRBV2 and TRBJ2-1; 12 positions match TRBD2. CDR3 nucleotides: TGTGCCAGCACCAGACTAGCGGGAGTAGGCGAGCAGTTCTTC. Its translation: CASTRLAGVGEQFF.